These 19 T cell receptor beta chains share one sample of origin, sequenced in a study of siplizumab effects on memory and regulatory T cells. Profiling relied on immunoSEQ multiplex PCR, and the TCRdb table lists in-frame clones only, not all of them. The data hold approximately 58,000 clones, with over 85% observed a single time. Sequences were obtained from CD8+ T cells sorted from blood. Source of these receptors: a human donor in good health.

The rearrangement links TRBV13 to TRBJ2-4, with D perhaps assigned TRBD1 or TRBD2 (5 bases each). Germline V gene lookup returns CDR1 PRHDT and CDR2 FYEKMQ (reference sequence). Trimming pared 5 bases from V and 6 bases from J, leaving 11 bases between. This CDR3 comprises 13 residues. In DNA, the CDR3 is TGTGCCAGCAGCGGACCGGGACCAAACATTCAGTACTTC. Its protein product is CASSGPGPNIQYF.

The rearrangement links TRBV6-5 to TRBJ2-3, with unresolved D. This CDR3 has 12 residues. CDR1 MNHEY and CDR2 SVGAGI come from the germline V gene. Between the trimmed V and J ends, which lost 6 bases and 3 bases, there was a span of 7 bases. Here the CDR3 DNA reads TGTGCCAGCAGCGGAGAAACAGATACGCAGTATTTT. Amino acid sequence: CASSGETDTQYF.

The V gene is TRBV7-6, the J gene TRBJ2-1; weak D call: TRBD1 (6 bases). In germline, CDR1 is SGHVS, CDR2 FNYEAQ. The CDR3 has 15 residues. Between the trimmed V and J ends, which lost 1 base and 4 bases, there was a span of 11 bases. CDR3 in DNA: TGTGCCAGCAGCTTAGATCGGACAGTTTACAATGAGCAGTTCTTC. Translated: CASSLDRTVYNEQFF. Drawing the rest from reference TRBV7-6 and TRBJ2-1, the complete variable domain is GAGVSQSPRYKVTKRGQDVALRCDPISGHVSLYWYRQALGQGPEFLTYFNYEAQQDKSGLPNDRFSAERPEGSISTLTIQRTEQRDSAMYRCASSLDRTVYNEQFFGPGTRLTVL.

V and J are TRBV9 and TRBJ2-3, with unresolved D. Germline V gene lookup returns CDR1 SGDLS and CDR2 YYNGEE. The V end was cut by 4 bases, the J end by 3 bases, with 3 bases between. CDR3 length: 11 residues. CDR3 bases: TGTGCCAGCAGCCGGACAGATACGCAGTATTTT. It translates to CASSRTDTQYF.

The chain combines TRBV10-3 with TRBJ2-1; a possible D gene is TRBD2 (6 bases). This CDR3 region has 18 residues. Trimming pared 0 bases from V and 6 bases from J, leaving 21 bases between. Germline loops: CDR1 ENHRY, CDR2 SYGVKD. The CDR3 region is CAISESSQGGPPGNEQFF. CDR3 coding DNA: TGTGCCATCAGTGAGTCATCACAAGGAGGGCCCCCGGGCAATGAGCAGTTCTTC.

The chain is built from TRBV7-8 and TRBJ2-7; D uncertain. The CDR3 covers 14 residues. Germline V CDR1 and CDR2: SGHVS, FQNEAQ. V lost 2 bases and J 0 bases, leaving 8 bases between the germline ends. This CDR3 is CASSLYDGSYEQYF. As DNA, the CDR3 is TGTGCCAGCAGCTTATACGACGGCTCCTACGAGCAGTACTTC.

The chain is built from TRBV7-8 and TRBJ2-2; D is uncertain. The germline CDR1 and CDR2 sequences are SGHVS and FQNEAQ. The CDR3 is 13 amino acids. Between the trimmed V and J ends, which lost 2 bases and 4 bases, there was a span of 5 bases. The CDR3 loop is CASSLLATGELFF. The CDR3 DNA reads as TGTGCCAGCAGCTTATTGGCCACCGGGGAGCTGTTTTTT.

The J gene is TRBJ2-1, the V gene TRBV5-8; TRBD2 agrees at 8 bases. Germline CDR1 and CDR2: SGHTS and YDEGEE. CDR3 size: 15 residues. V shed 3 bases, J shed 0 bases, and the junction held 2 bases outside the gene matches. The CDR3 reads CASSSGGASYNEQFF. CDR3 bases: TGTGCCAGCAGCTCCGGGGGGGCCTCCTACAATGAGCAGTTCTTC.

The V gene is TRBV29-1, the J gene TRBJ2-1; 10 nucleotides match TRBD2. CDR3 length equals 14 residues. Germline values: CDR1 SQVTM, CDR2 ANQGSEA. The CDR3 loop reads CSDLAGGGKLGQFF. Here the CDR3 DNA reads TGCAGTGATTTAGCGGGAGGAGGAAAATTAGGGCAGTTCTTC.

This chain joins TRBV5-1 and TRBJ2-7, with a tentative D call TRBD1 (6 bases). This CDR3 contains 12 residues. V was clipped by 5 bases and J by 4 bases, with 10 bases between them. Germline CDR1 and CDR2: SGHRS and YFSETQ. The CDR3 DNA reads as TGCGCCAGCAGTTCGGACAGATACGAGCAGTACTTC. It encodes CASSSDRYEQYF.

The chain carries TRBV27 and TRBJ1-5; D is perhaps TRBD1 (5 bases). The CDR3 has 14 amino acids. Germline assignment: CDR1 MNHEY and CDR2 SMNVEV (reference sequence). V lost 7 bases, J lost 2 bases, and 12 bases lay in between. Here the CDR3 reads CASMGRGRNQPQHF. CDR3 DNA sequence: TGTGCCAGCATGGGACGGGGACGCAATCAGCCCCAGCATTTT.

The chain uses TRBV13 and TRBJ2-1, with 7 bases fitting TRBD2. CDR1 is PRHDT, CDR2 FYEKMQ, per germline (reference sequence). The CDR3 spans 15 residues. With 5 bases clipped from V and 5 bases from J, the junction kept 9 bases outside the gene matches. CDR3 bases: TGTGCCAGCAGCCTAGCCAGCGGGAACCACAATGAGCAGTTCTTC. Its protein is CASSLASGNHNEQFF.

The J gene is TRBJ1-5, the V gene TRBV6-1; D ambiguous. The CDR3 length is 16 residues. Per the germline V gene, CDR1 is MNHNS and CDR2 is SASEGT. Trimming shortened V by 4 bases and J by 0 bases, and 13 bases separated the two germline ends. The CDR3 nucleotides are TGTGCCAGCAGTGGGGAGACGGGCTATAGCAATCAGCCCCAGCATTTT. Translation gives CASSGETGYSNQPQHF.

This clone came up once. This chain connects TRBV5-6 to TRBJ2-1, with 7 positions matching TRBD1. There are 14 residues in the CDR3. The ends lost 4 bases at V and 9 bases at J; junction bases unmatched: 10. Germline V CDR1 and CDR2: SGHDT, YYEEEE. The CDR3: CASSEGGLVGEQFF. CDR3 nucleotide sequence: TGTGCCAGCAGCGAAGGGGGCTTAGTAGGTGAGCAGTTCTTC.

The chain joins TRBV7-6 to TRBJ2-1, with 12 positions matching TRBD2. The CDR3 has 14 amino acids. Trimming took 7 bases from V and 7 from J; bases not matched to a gene: 5. CDR1 and CDR2 (germline): SGHVS, FNYEAQ. CDR3 loop: CASIGTSGRNEQFF. The CDR3 DNA is TGTGCCAGCATAGGTACTAGCGGGAGGAATGAGCAGTTCTTC. The full variable domain, its missing parts supplied by reference TRBV7-6 and TRBJ2-1, is GAGVSQSPRYKVTKRGQDVALRCDPISGHVSLYWYRQALGQGPEFLTYFNYEAQQDKSGLPNDRFSAERPEGSISTLTIQRTEQRDSAMYRCASIGTSGRNEQFFGPGTRLTVL.

The V call is TRBV4-3, the J call TRBJ2-2, with 8 bases that match TRBD1. Losses at the gene ends were 4 bases for V and 4 bases for J; bases not matched to a gene: 8. The germline gives CDR1 LGHNA, CDR2 YSLEER. The CDR3 has 16 amino acids. The CDR3 sequence is CASSPFATGGTGELFF. CDR3 DNA: TGCGCCAGCAGCCCCTTCGCAACAGGGGGCACCGGGGAGCTGTTTTTT.

The V call is TRBV6-5, the J call TRBJ2-3, with 7 bases fitting TRBD1. The CDR3 length is 14 residues. Per the germline V gene, CDR1 is MNHEY and CDR2 is SVGAGI. Losses at the gene ends were 6 bases for V and 2 bases for J; bases not matched to a gene: 5. The DNA of the CDR3 is TGTGCCAGCAGAGGACAGGACTCCACAGATACGCAGTATTTT. It is translated as CASRGQDSTDTQYF.

V is TRBV14 and J is TRBJ2-1, with D unclear. Germline-derived CDR1 and CDR2 are SGHDN and FVKESK. Trimming stripped 2 bases from V and 0 bases from J, with 2 bases between. This CDR3 spans 13 amino acids. This CDR3 is CASSQSSYNEQFF. As DNA, the CDR3 is TGTGCCAGCAGCCAAAGCTCCTACAATGAGCAGTTCTTC.

The V call is TRBV7-6, the J call TRBJ2-5, with TRBD2 matching 10 bases. CDR1 and CDR2 from the germline V gene are SGHVS and FNYEAQ. V shed 5 bases, J shed 1 base, and the junction held 7 bases outside the gene matches. This CDR3 has 16 amino acids. CDR3 DNA: TGTGCCAGCAGCGACCGGACTAGCGGCTTCCAAGAGACCCAGTACTTC. Protein sequence: CASSDRTSGFQETQYF.